The 24 T cell receptor beta chains below come from one sample, sequenced in a study of graft-versus-host responses after intestinal transplantation. No antigens are known for them. Using immunoSEQ multiplex PCR, the repertoire was profiled, and TCRdb retains in-frame clones only, with some absent. The sample gives 150,000 or so clones, 80% to 95% of which show up once; approximately 0.2% is in the top ten. Source: unstimulated CD4+ T cells sorted from spleen or lymph node cells, taken before intestinal transplant. The receptors come from a human donor who received an intestinal transplant.

The chain employs TRBV5-1 and TRBJ1-1; 7 positions match TRBD1. The germline gives CDR1 SGHRS, CDR2 YFSETQ. This CDR3 contains 15 residues. V shed 4 bases and J 0 bases; nucleotides not matched to a gene: 6. The CDR3 loop is CASSGTASLNTEAFF. Here the CDR3 DNA reads TGCGCCAGCAGCGGGACAGCTTCCTTGAACACTGAAGCTTTCTTT. The full variable domain, in which reference TRBV5-1 and TRBJ1-1 provide the parts outside the CDR3, is KAGVTQTPRYLIKTRGQQVTLSCSPISGHRSVSWYQQTPGQGLQFLFEYFSETQRNKGNFPGRFSGRQFSNSRSEMNVSTLELGDSALYLCASSGTASLNTEAFFGQGTRLTVV.

The V call is TRBV28, the J call TRBJ2-2; TRBD1 matches at 7 bases. Losses at the gene ends were 4 bases for V and 0 bases for J; bases not matched to a gene: 2. Germline-derived CDR1 and CDR2 are MDHEN and SYDVKM. CDR3 length: 15 residues. CDR3 coding DNA: TGTGCCAGCAGTTCGCAGGGGGCGAACACCGGGGAGCTGTTTTTT. Residues: CASSSQGANTGELFF.

The chain has TRBV7-2 and TRBJ2-7; 8 nucleotides line up with TRBD2. V was pared by 6 bases and J by 7 bases, with 11 bases of the junction left unmatched. CDR1 SGHTA and CDR2 FQGNSA come from the germline V gene. The CDR3 runs to 14 residues. The CDR3 DNA is TGTGCCAGCAGGATAAGCGGGAGTGGCGGTGAGCAGTACTTC. It is translated as CASRISGSGGEQYF.

The chain employs TRBV6-5 and TRBJ2-7; tentatively, D is TRBD1 (6 bases). The V end was cut by 0 bases, the J end by 4 bases, with 7 bases between. The CDR3 is 13 residues long. From germline, CDR1 is MNHEY and CDR2 SVGAGI. The CDR3 bases are TGTGCCAGCAGTTACTCTAGGGGGTACGAGCAGTACTTC. Amino acids: CASSYSRGYEQYF.

The chain uses TRBV18 and TRBJ2-7; the match to TRBD1 covers 8 bases. The V segment lost 4 bases and the J segment 4 bases; nucleotides outside the gene matches: 0. Germline CDR1 reads KGHSH; CDR2 reads LQKENI. The CDR3 runs 12 residues. CDR3 nucleotides: TGTGCCAGCTCACACAGGGGGTACGAGCAGTACTTC. Amino acid sequence: CASSHRGYEQYF.

The chain links TRBV5-1 to TRBJ1-1; D is perhaps TRBD1 (6 bases). This CDR3 is 20 amino acids long. Germline CDR1 reads SGHRS; CDR2 reads YFSETQ. V lost 1 base and J lost 2, with 27 bases in between. In nucleotides, the CDR3 is TGCGCCAGCAGCTTGTTTCTTATAGCGTCGATCGGGGGCCCCAACACTGAAGCTTTCTTT. Translated, it gives CASSLFLIASIGGPNTEAFF.

The rearrangement uses TRBV4-2 and TRBJ2-4, with no clear D. Germline-derived CDR1 and CDR2 are LGHNA and YNFKEQ. The CDR3 spans 12 residues. Trimming stripped 4 bases from V and 3 bases from J, with 4 bases between. The CDR3, as DNA: TGTGCCAGCAGCCCAGGCAAAAACATTCAGTACTTC. Protein: CASSPGKNIQYF.

This chain joins TRBV5-1 and TRBJ1-4, with D tentatively TRBD1 (5 bases). This CDR3 comprises 15 residues. V dropped 1 base and J dropped 3 bases, with 10 bases sitting between them. Germline CDR1 SGHRS, CDR2 YFSETQ. The CDR3 loop reads CASSLMLGANEKLFF. The DNA of the CDR3 is TGCGCCAGCAGCTTGATGCTGGGGGCTAATGAAAAACTGTTTTTT.

This sequence joins TRBV18 and TRBJ2-7; the D call may be TRBD1 or TRBD2 (6 bases each). Trimming left V 4 bases short and J 3 bases short, with 10 bases between. The CDR3 contains 13 residues. Germline V gene sequence: CDR1 KGHSH, CDR2 LQKENI. The CDR3 protein is CASSQGGLYEQYF. The CDR3 DNA sequence: TGTGCCAGCTCACAGGGGGGTCTCTACGAGCAGTACTTC.

This clone was seen a single time. The chain links TRBV6-1 to TRBJ2-5, with 11 bases lining up with TRBD2. Germline V gene lookup returns CDR1 MNHNS and CDR2 SASEGT. V dropped 11 bases and J dropped 5; count of bases not matched to a gene: 7. CDR3 size: 13 residues. The CDR3 DNA is TGTGCCGGAAGACTAGCGGGGCGGGAGACCCAGTACTTC. It codes for CAGRLAGRETQYF.

This chain uses TRBV15 with TRBJ1-1, with TRBD1 matching 7 bases. Germline V CDR1 and CDR2: LNHNV, YYDKDF (reference sequence). The V and J ends lost 2 bases and 0 bases, in that order; junction bases with no gene match: 3. The CDR3 is 15 residues long. The CDR3 DNA reads TGTGCCACCAGCAGATCGACAGGGATGAACACTGAAGCTTTCTTT. Protein sequence: CATSRSTGMNTEAFF.

This chain joins TRBV28 and TRBJ1-1; no clear D gene. The CDR3 runs to 13 residues. The V gene's germline CDR1 is MDHEN and CDR2 SYDVKM. V was shortened by 5 bases and J by 12 bases, with 19 bases between the two germline ends. Here the CDR3 DNA reads TGTGCCAGCAGTCTCCGGGCCGTCGGTGATTCTTTCTTT. Its protein is CASSLRAVGDSFF.

The V and J genes are TRBV19 and TRBJ2-7; 14 positions match TRBD2. Germline CDR1 and CDR2: LNHDA and SQIVND (reference sequence). Trimming cost V 3 bases and J 9 bases; bases outside gene matches: 10. There are 16 residues in the CDR3. CDR3 loop: CASSITGTSGSIGQYF. For the CDR3, the DNA is TGTGCCAGTAGTATCACCGGGACTAGCGGGAGCATAGGGCAGTACTTC. Variable domain in full (rest from reference TRBV19 and TRBJ2-7): DGGITQSPKYLFRKEGQNVTLSCEQNLNHDAMYWYRQDPGQGLRLIYYSQIVNDFQKGDIAEGYSVSREKKESFPLTVTSAQKNPTAFYLCASSITGTSGSIGQYFGPGTRLTVT.

The genes are TRBV29-1 and TRBJ1-2, with TRBD1 as a possible D gene (5 bases). V lost 7 bases to trimming and J lost 4 bases, with 19 bases between them. The CDR3 has 14 residues. The germline V gene encodes CDR1 SQVTM and CDR2 ANQGSEA. The CDR3 loop is CSGSSGQGAYGYTF. For the CDR3, the DNA is TGCAGCGGTAGTTCAGGGCAGGGCGCCTATGGCTACACCTTC.

This clone showed up just once. V usage is TRBV30 and J usage is TRBJ2-7; D possibly corresponds to TRBD2 (5 bases). Trimming shortened V by 1 base and J by 3 bases, and 10 bases separated the two germline ends. Germline V gene data show CDR1 as GTSNPN and CDR2 as SVGIG (reference sequence). The CDR3 spans 13 residues. The DNA of the CDR3 is TGTGCCTGGAGTGCCGGACTCGACTACGAGCAGTACTTC. Amino acids: CAWSAGLDYEQYF.

This clone was recorded only once. The J gene is TRBJ1-2, the V gene TRBV30, with TRBD1 identical over 9 bases. This CDR3 has 13 amino acids. Germline V gene sequence: CDR1 GTSNPN, CDR2 SVGIG (reference sequence). V was pared by 7 bases and J by 5 bases, with 8 bases of the junction left unmatched. The CDR3 loop is CAYGQGIGYGYTF. The CDR3 DNA is TGTGCCTACGGACAGGGGATAGGGTATGGCTACACCTTC.

As concerns this clone: An end of the junction differs from the germline gene, which may be a read error. The sample has other DNA sequences that encode this CDR3 too. The chain links TRBV29-1 to TRBJ1-2; D is perhaps TRBD1 (5 bases). This CDR3 is built from 11 residues. The germline V gene encodes CDR1 SQVTM and CDR2 ANQGSEA. CDR3 sequence: CSARDLYGYTF. The CDR3 bases are TGTAGCGCCCGGGACCTCTATGGCTACACCTTC.

The chain carries TRBV15 and TRBJ1-2; D not certain. The germline CDR1 and CDR2 sequences are LNHNV and YYDKDF (reference sequence). V was clipped by 0 bases and J by 5 bases, with 10 bases between them. CDR3 length: 14 amino acids. The CDR3 DNA reads as TGTGCCACCAGCAGAGACATGAACGGGTATGGCTACACCTTC. This gives the protein CATSRDMNGYGYTF.

V is TRBV7-8 and J is TRBJ1-5, with D perhaps matching TRBD1 (6 bases). The CDR3 length is 16 residues. Germline lookup yields CDR1 SGHVS and CDR2 FQNEAQ. V was clipped by 3 bases and J by 10 bases, with 22 bases between them. The CDR3 here is CASSFEGGDAPRPQHF. The CDR3 DNA reads TGTGCCAGCAGCTTCGAAGGGGGGGACGCTCCCCGACCCCAGCATTTT.

The chain links TRBV5-4 to TRBJ2-1; 8 bases align to TRBD2. CDR3 length: 16 residues. V lost 4 bases and J lost 4; bases outside the gene matches: 10. Germline lookup yields CDR1 SGHNT and CDR2 YYREEE (reference sequence). CDR3 residues: CASSMGEREKYNEQFF. CDR3 coding DNA: TGTGCCAGCAGCATGGGGGAGCGGGAGAAATACAATGAGCAGTTCTTC.

The gene calls are TRBV10-3 and TRBJ2-2; weak D call: TRBD1 (5 bases). The V gene lost 2 bases and the J gene lost 4 bases, with 11 bases spanning the gap. CDR3 size: 15 residues. The germline gives CDR1 ENHRY, CDR2 SYGVKD. DNA for the CDR3: TGTGCCATCAGTGAGGCGCAAGGGGTCACCGGGGAGCTGTTTTTT. Translating it yields CAISEAQGVTGELFF.

The chain links TRBV29-1 to TRBJ2-1; 12 bases are a match to TRBD2. This CDR3 is 13 amino acids long. The germline CDR1 and CDR2 sequences are SQVTM and ANQGSEA. V lost 6 bases to trimming and J lost 7 bases; unmatched junction nucleotides: 4. The CDR3 bases are TGCAGCGTGGGACTAGCGGGTGGGAATGAGCAGTTCTTC. Its translation: CSVGLAGGNEQFF.

V is TRBV19 and J is TRBJ2-2; 7 positions agree with TRBD2. J was trimmed by 4 bases and V by 3 bases; bases with no gene match: 8. In germline, CDR1 is LNHDA, CDR2 SQIVND (reference sequence). This CDR3 region has 16 residues. CDR3 nucleotides: TGTGCCAGTAGTATTCGAGGGAGGGAGGGCACCGGGGAGCTGTTTTTT. Translating it yields CASSIRGREGTGELFF.

The chain is built from TRBV13 and TRBJ2-7; 16 bases agree with TRBD2. Germline CDR1 is PRHDT and CDR2 is FYEKMQ (reference sequence). The CDR3 is 17 residues long. Trimming took 5 bases from V and 5 from J; bases not matched to a gene: 9. The CDR3 DNA reads as TGTGCCAGCAGCCCGGGACTAGCGGGAGGGCCTAGGAACGAGCAGTACTTC. Protein product: CASSPGLAGGPRNEQYF.